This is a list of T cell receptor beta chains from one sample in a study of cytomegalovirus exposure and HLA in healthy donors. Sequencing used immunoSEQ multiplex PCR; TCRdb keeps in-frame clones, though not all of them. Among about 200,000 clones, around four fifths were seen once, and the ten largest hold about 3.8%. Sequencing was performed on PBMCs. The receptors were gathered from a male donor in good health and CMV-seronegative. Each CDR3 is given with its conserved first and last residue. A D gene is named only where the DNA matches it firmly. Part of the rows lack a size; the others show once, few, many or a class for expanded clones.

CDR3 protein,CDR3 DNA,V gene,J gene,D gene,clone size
CASGGGLNTEAFF,TGCGCCAGCGGGGGAGGGTTGAACACTGAAGCTTTCTTT,TRBV5-1,TRBJ1-1,.,.
CASSPQGLAGGPGPSTDTQYF,TGTGCCAGCAGTCCGCAAGGACTAGCGGGAGGGCCCGGACCTTCCACAGATACGCAGTATTTT,TRBV28,TRBJ2-3,TRBD2,.
CASSEALLGLAMDAGELFF,TGTGCCAGCAGTGAAGCGCTTCTGGGACTAGCGATGGACGCCGGGGAGCTGTTTTTT,TRBV6-1,TRBJ2-2,TRBD2,few
CASSARTSGAYNEQFF,TGTGCCAGCAGTGCGAGAACTAGCGGGGCCTACAATGAGCAGTTCTTC,TRBV27,TRBJ2-1,TRBD2,once
CASSGGAGGGKLFF,TGTGCCAGCAGTGGGGGAGCGGGGGGGGGAAAACTGTTTTTT,TRBV6-1,TRBJ1-4,.,once
CASSHQPTTSGSSYEQYF,TGTGCCAGCAGCCATCAACCCACGACTAGCGGGAGCTCCTACGAGCAGTACTTC,TRBV4-2,TRBJ2-7,TRBD2,few
CASSGGIVSNQPQHF,TGTGCCAGCAGTGGAGGGATAGTGAGCAATCAGCCCCAGCATTTT,TRBV6-4,TRBJ1-5,.,once
CASNLTGPEQYF,TGCGCCAGCAATCTAACAGGGCCCGAGCAGTACTTC,TRBV10-1,TRBJ2-7,.,.
CATSRARAHEQYF,TGTGCCACCAGCAGAGCCAGGGCCCACGAGCAGTACTTC,TRBV15,TRBJ2-7,.,.
CASTALAGAGTGELFF,TGCGCCAGCACGGCCCTGGCGGGAGCCGGAACCGGGGAGCTGTTTTTT,TRBV10-2,TRBJ2-2,TRBD2,few
CASSSGLGGYTF,TGTGCCAGCAGCTCGGGACTGGGGGGCTACACCTTC,TRBV13,TRBJ1-2,.,.
CASSVGLNSNQPQHF,TGTGCCAGCAGCGTGGGACTAAACAGCAATCAGCCCCAGCATTTT,TRBV5-6,TRBJ1-5,.,.
CASSAPSSPANTEAFF,TGTGCCAGCAGTGCTCCAAGCTCCCCCGCGAACACTGAAGCTTTCTTT,TRBV2,TRBJ1-1,.,.
CASRRTGGEEKLFF,TGTGCCAGCAGACGAACAGGGGGGGAAGAAAAACTGTTTTTT,TRBV5-6,TRBJ1-4,TRBD1,.
CASSFRDGGWGANVLTF,TGTGCCAGCAGCTTCCGGGACGGGGGGTGGGGGGCCAACGTCCTGACTTTC,TRBV5-6,TRBJ2-6,TRBD2,.
CASSYLRTSGSEQYF,TGTGCCAGCAGTTACCTAAGAACTAGCGGATCCGAGCAGTACTTC,TRBV6-5,TRBJ2-7,TRBD2,.
CAWSAGDQDYGYTF,TGTGCCTGGAGTGCAGGGGATCAAGACTATGGCTACACCTTC,TRBV30,TRBJ1-2,.,.
CASSLDSRSGAYTQYF,TGTGCCAGCAGCTTAGACTCGCGGAGTGGGGCGTATACGCAGTATTTT,TRBV11-2,TRBJ2-3,.,.
CASRPSRGRGTHEQYF,TGTGCCAGCAGACCCTCGCGAGGCAGGGGAACCCACGAGCAGTACTTC,TRBV7-8,TRBJ2-7,.,.
CASSLSLAGNEQFF,TGTGCCAGCAGCTTATCACTAGCCGGTAATGAGCAGTTCTTC,TRBV11-2,TRBJ2-1,.,.
CASSDPGLAGITGELFF,TGTGCCAGCAGTGACCCTGGACTAGCGGGAATCACCGGGGAGCTGTTTTTT,TRBV6-1,TRBJ2-2,TRBD2,.
CASSEFETGFYEQYF,TGTGCCAGCAGTGAGTTTGAGACAGGGTTCTACGAGCAGTACTTC,TRBV6-1,TRBJ2-7,TRBD1,.
CASSRPGGSSYNEQFF,TGTGCCAGCAGTCGCCCCGGGGGGAGCTCCTACAATGAGCAGTTCTTC,TRBV27,TRBJ2-1,TRBD2,.
CASSVGGEETQYF,TGTGCCAGCAGCGTAGGGGGAGAGGAGACCCAGTACTTC,TRBV9,TRBJ2-5,.,.
CASSSRTGPNSGNTIYF,TGTGCCAGCAGCTCAAGGACAGGGCCAAACTCTGGAAACACCATATATTTT,TRBV7-9,TRBJ1-3,TRBD1,.
CASSAQGSSNQPQHF,TGTGCCAGCAGTGCCCAGGGGTCTAGCAATCAGCCCCAGCATTTT,TRBV9,TRBJ1-5,.,.
CASSLGPAGQGAYNEQFF,TGCGCCAGCAGCTTGGGGCCAGCGGGACAGGGAGCTTACAATGAGCAGTTCTTC,TRBV5-1,TRBJ2-1,TRBD1,.
CASSLQTGVAYEQYF,TGTGCCAGCAGCTTACAGACAGGGGTCGCCTACGAGCAGTACTTC,TRBV7-9,TRBJ2-7,TRBD1,once
CASSLGLTSGSSYNEQFF,TGCGCCAGCAGCCTGGGGCTGACTAGCGGCAGCTCCTACAATGAGCAGTTCTTC,TRBV5-1,TRBJ2-1,TRBD2,.
CASSQSPRSNYGYTF,TGCGCCAGCAGTCAATCCCCCAGATCTAACTATGGCTACACCTTC,TRBV23-1,TRBJ1-2,.,.
CASSELQVRSTGELFF,TGTGCCAGCAGTGAGCTACAGGTTCGGAGTACCGGGGAGCTGTTTTTT,TRBV6-1,TRBJ2-2,.,.
CAISGVGQGLEQPQHF,TGTGCCATCAGTGGGGTTGGCCAGGGGCTCGAACAGCCCCAGCATTTT,TRBV10-3,TRBJ1-5,.,.
CALGAPSTDTQYF,TGTGCCCTAGGGGCCCCTAGCACAGATACGCAGTATTTT,TRBV27,TRBJ2-3,.,.
CASRAATGGNEKLFF,TGTGCCAGCAGGGCGGCGACAGGGGGTAATGAAAAACTGTTTTTT,TRBV28,TRBJ1-4,TRBD1,once
CASSSRRANNEQFF,TGTGCCAGCAGTTCCAGGCGGGCTAACAATGAGCAGTTCTTC,TRBV6-5,TRBJ2-1,.,.
CASSYRGTRNTIYF,TGTGCCAGCAGTTACAGGGGTACTCGAAACACCATATATTTT,TRBV28,TRBJ1-3,TRBD1,.
CAWTYLRTGSGEAFF,TGTGCCTGGACCTACCTGAGGACAGGGTCGGGTGAAGCTTTCTTT,TRBV30,TRBJ1-1,TRBD1,few
CASSSLGTGGAETQYF,TGTGCCAGCAGTTCCCTAGGGACAGGGGGCGCGGAGACCCAGTACTTC,TRBV27,TRBJ2-5,TRBD1,.
CASSLTGGTDTQYF,TGTGCCAGCAGCTTGACAGGGGGTACAGATACGCAGTATTTT,TRBV7-2,TRBJ2-3,TRBD1,.
CAAGTITSGNTIYF,TGTGCGGCCGGGACAATAACCTCTGGAAACACCATATATTTT,TRBV19,TRBJ1-3,.,.
CASSSGLAGLNEQYF,TGCGCCAGCAGCTCCGGACTAGCGGGACTCAACGAGCAGTACTTC,TRBV5-1,TRBJ2-7,TRBD2,.
CASSLVFSGSTDTQYF,TGCGCCAGCAGCTTGGTTTTTAGCGGGAGTACAGATACGCAGTATTTT,TRBV5-1,TRBJ2-3,TRBD2,.
CASSSGTGGQETQYF,TGTGCCAGCAGCTCCGGGACAGGGGGTCAAGAGACCCAGTACTTC,TRBV6-1,TRBJ2-5,TRBD1,.
CASSYGQVSTDTQYF,TGTGCCAGCAGCTACGGACAGGTTAGCACAGATACGCAGTATTTT,TRBV9,TRBJ2-3,TRBD1,.
CASSLDRQVGAFF,TGCGCCAGTAGCTTGGATAGACAGGTTGGCGCTTTCTTT,TRBV5-1,TRBJ1-1,.,.
CANRGMTSGREGITGELFF,TGTGCCAACAGGGGGATGACTAGCGGGAGAGAAGGGATCACCGGGGAGCTGTTTTTT,TRBV9,TRBJ2-2,TRBD2,.
CSVEPGNTGELFF,TGCAGCGTCGAACCCGGGAACACCGGGGAGCTGTTTTTT,TRBV29-1,TRBJ2-2,.,.
CASSQGGSGTEAFF,TGTGCCAGCAGCCAGGGGGGATCCGGCACTGAAGCTTTCTTT,TRBV7-8,TRBJ1-1,TRBD1,.
CASSLEGAAYEQYF,TGTGCCAGCAGCTTAGAAGGGGCAGCCTACGAGCAGTACTTC,TRBV7-6,TRBJ2-7,.,.
CALDSGGDEQYF,TGTGCCCTGGACTCGGGGGGCGACGAGCAGTACTTC,TRBV30,TRBJ2-7,.,.
CASSLEGLNKKLFF,TGCGCCAGCAGCTTGGAGGGACTTAATAAAAAACTGTTTTTT,TRBV5-1,TRBJ1-4,.,.